This record concerns one T cell receptor (beta chain) sequence. Its antigen is not identified. TCRdb ran MiXCR on the reads and lists one entry per CDR3 protein. The sample lists 80,000 or so distinct CDR3 sequences, approximately 42% seen once, with 93% in the top ten. The sample comes from a study of T cell repertoires in cytomegalovirus infection. Sequenced here: CD8+ T cells from cultured PBMCs, sampled from culture after CMV antigen stimulation. The receptor's source is a human donor in good health (CMV status not recorded). Some clones in this sample may be carry-over from other donors' samples.

The DNA of the CDR3 is TGCAGTGCTAGCACGGGACAGGAGATCCCTGAAGCTTTCTTT. It yields the protein CSASTGQEIPEAFF. This chain uses TRBV20-1 with TRBJ1-1, with 8 bases lining up with TRBD1. The CDR3 spans 14 residues. The J segment lost 6 bases and the V segment lost 3 bases, leaving 9 bases of the junction unmatched. Germline V CDR1 and CDR2: DFQATT, SNEGSKA (reference sequence).